This T cell receptor (beta chain) was documented in a study of T cell responses to AZD1222 COVID-19 vaccine. About the research overall: Pooling of second doses given at about 4 or about 12 weeks was done. Study-level points and caveats: Among spike-specific TCRs, nearly half reportedly target unmutated variant regions. Repertoires were sampled only after the peak T cell response.

Germline CDR1 LGHDT, CDR2 YNNKEL (reference sequence). The CDR3 sequence is 15 residues long. With V trimmed by 4 bases and J by 5 bases, 5 bases remained unmatched. To note about this clone: Its antigen is still unknown.

Method: immunoSEQ multiplex PCR; TCRdb's copy keeps in-frame clones and lacks some. The repertoire holds around 100,000 clones, with 80% to 85% as singletons. Sequencing was performed on peripheral blood, taken on day 0 of AZD1222 vaccination. The J gene is TRBJ2-2, the V gene TRBV3-1 (or the pseudogene TRBV3-2); 9 bases align to TRBD2. The receptor's source is an adult in good health. The CDR3 protein is CASSLSGGRTGELFF. The CDR3 DNA reads TGTGCCAGCAGCCTTAGCGGGGGCAGGACCGGGGAGCTGTTTTTT.